This is a list of T cell receptor beta chains from one sample in a study of T-cell reconstitution after alpha-beta-depleted transplantation in children. TCRdb re-analysed the PCR reads in MiXCR, keeping a single row per CDR3 protein. The sample includes fewer than 450,000 distinct CDR3 sequences, roughly 15% of them seen just once. Material: PBMCs, mostly from graft donor cells, obtained 360 days after TCRalphabeta/CD19-depleted stem cell transplant. Receptors were obtained from a male patient aged 2 to 9 who had a stem cell transplant for acute lymphoblastic leukemia, so the T cells may come from the graft donor. Both conserved end residues are part of each CDR3. The order of the fields is J gene, clone size, D gene, V gene, CDR3 DNA, CDR3 protein. D genes are given only for firm matches. The listing skips clone size in some rows; elsewhere it reads once, few, many or a size class.

j_gene: TRBJ2-1
abundance: few
d_gene: .
v_gene: TRBV29-1
CDR3nt: TGCAGCGTTAGCGCAGAACCGCACAATGAGCAGTTCTTC
CDR3aa: CSVSAEPHNEQFF

j_gene: TRBJ2-5
abundance: few
d_gene: .
v_gene: TRBV7-2
CDR3nt: TGTGCCAGCAGCCCCGGGGAACTCAGGTACCAAGAGACCCAGTACTTC
CDR3aa: CASSPGELRYQETQYF

j_gene: TRBJ2-5
abundance: few
d_gene: .
v_gene: TRBV5-1
CDR3nt: TGCGCCAGCATTAAGGTTGCCGGGGCGCAAGAGACCCAGTACTTC
CDR3aa: CASIKVAGAQETQYF

j_gene: TRBJ1-5
abundance: few
d_gene: .
v_gene: TRBV20-1
CDR3nt: TGCAGTGCGACCCCTGGCCATCAGCCCCAGCATTTT
CDR3aa: CSATPGHQPQHF

j_gene: TRBJ1-2
abundance: few
d_gene: .
v_gene: TRBV7-9
CDR3nt: TGTGCCAGCAGCCCCCCCGGAAATAACTATGGCTACACCTTC
CDR3aa: CASSPPGNNYGYTF

j_gene: TRBJ2-2
abundance: .
d_gene: .
v_gene: TRBV4-1
CDR3nt: TGCGCCAGCAGCCAAGGGGTTGGGCGACCCACCGGGGAGCTGTTTTTT
CDR3aa: CASSQGVGRPTGELFF

j_gene: TRBJ2-7
abundance: .
d_gene: .
v_gene: TRBV7-2
CDR3nt: TGTGCCAGCAGTGGGGACCACCCGCTCGAGCAGTACTTC
CDR3aa: CASSGDHPLEQYF

j_gene: TRBJ2-1
abundance: .
d_gene: TRBD2
v_gene: TRBV20-1
CDR3nt: TGCAGTGCTCGACTAGCGGGAGGACCGCGGGAGCAGTTCTTC
CDR3aa: CSARLAGGPREQFF

j_gene: TRBJ2-6
abundance: few
d_gene: TRBD1
v_gene: TRBV5-1
CDR3nt: TGCGCCAGCGGGACAGGATCTGGGGCCAACGTCCTGACTTTC
CDR3aa: CASGTGSGANVLTF

j_gene: TRBJ1-1
abundance: many
d_gene: .
v_gene: TRBV6-2/TRBV6-3
CDR3nt: TGTGCCAGCAGTTACCAAGGACCCCGAGGAGCTTTCTTT
CDR3aa: CASSYQGPRGAFF

j_gene: TRBJ2-1
abundance: few
d_gene: .
v_gene: TRBV2
CDR3nt: TGTGCCAGCAGTCCGGGAACGGGGCCTCCACAGTTCTTC
CDR3aa: CASSPGTGPPQFF

j_gene: TRBJ2-1
abundance: .
d_gene: TRBD2
v_gene: TRBV5-1
CDR3nt: TGCGCCAGCGGGGGATCGGGAGGATTGAATGAGCAGTTCTTC
CDR3aa: CASGGSGGLNEQFF

j_gene: TRBJ2-1
abundance: few
d_gene: TRBD2
v_gene: TRBV7-8
CDR3nt: TGTGCCAGCAGCTTTGGCGGGAGCTGGGACAATGAGCAGTTCTTC
CDR3aa: CASSFGGSWDNEQFF

j_gene: TRBJ2-1
abundance: .
d_gene: TRBD2
v_gene: TRBV27
CDR3nt: TGTGCCAGCAGTTCCACTCTAGCGGTCGCCTTCAATGAGCAGTTCTTC
CDR3aa: CASSSTLAVAFNEQFF

j_gene: TRBJ2-2
abundance: .
d_gene: .
v_gene: TRBV12-3/TRBV12-4
CDR3nt: TGTGCCAGCATCCCGGGGGAGCTGTTTTTT
CDR3aa: CASIPGELFF

j_gene: TRBJ2-7
abundance: few
d_gene: .
v_gene: TRBV7-9
CDR3nt: TGTGCCAGCAGCTTACCTACAGTGTACGAGCAGTACTTC
CDR3aa: CASSLPTVYEQYF

j_gene: TRBJ1-2
abundance: few
d_gene: .
v_gene: TRBV5-6
CDR3nt: TGTGCCAGCAGCTTGATTCGGTTCTATGGCTACACCTTC
CDR3aa: CASSLIRFYGYTF

j_gene: TRBJ2-3
abundance: few
d_gene: TRBD1
v_gene: TRBV5-1
CDR3nt: TGCGCCAGCAGCCCGACCCCTCGGGACAGCTACACAGATACGCAGTATTTT
CDR3aa: CASSPTPRDSYTDTQYF

j_gene: TRBJ2-2
abundance: .
d_gene: .
v_gene: TRBV20-1
CDR3nt: TGCAGTGCTAGAGATAGGAGGGCGGCCGGGGAGCTGTTTTTT
CDR3aa: CSARDRRAAGELFF

j_gene: TRBJ2-5
abundance: .
d_gene: TRBD2
v_gene: TRBV5-1
CDR3nt: TGCGCCAGCAGCTTGTGGGCTTCCGGGACTAGCGACCAAGAGACCCAGTACTTC
CDR3aa: CASSLWASGTSDQETQYF

j_gene: TRBJ2-7
abundance: many
d_gene: .
v_gene: TRBV9
CDR3nt: TGTGCCAGCAGCGTAGCTACCGCAGGGTTGTACGAGCAGTACTTC
CDR3aa: CASSVATAGLYEQYF

j_gene: TRBJ2-3
abundance: few
d_gene: .
v_gene: TRBV7-9
CDR3nt: TGTGCCAGCAGCTTAGTTAGGTGGGATACGCAGTATTTT
CDR3aa: CASSLVRWDTQYF

j_gene: TRBJ2-2
abundance: .
d_gene: TRBD2
v_gene: TRBV2
CDR3nt: TGTGCCAGCAGTGTTTCTAGCGGGAGGAAACGAGACACCGGGGAGCTGTTTTTT
CDR3aa: CASSVSSGRKRDTGELFF

j_gene: TRBJ2-7
abundance: few
d_gene: .
v_gene: TRBV20-1
CDR3nt: TGCAGTGCTAGAGAAGGCAGCAGGAGCTCCTACGAGCAGTACTTC
CDR3aa: CSAREGSRSSYEQYF

j_gene: TRBJ2-3
abundance: few
d_gene: TRBD2
v_gene: TRBV2
CDR3nt: TGTGCCAGCAGCCCCACTAGCGCGGGCTTCTTATTCACAGATACGCAGTATTTT
CDR3aa: CASSPTSAGFLFTDTQYF

j_gene: TRBJ2-1
abundance: .
d_gene: TRBD2
v_gene: TRBV5-1
CDR3nt: TGCGCCAGCAGTTCCCGCATTTATCAGGGAAATAGCGGGAACAATGAGCAGTTCTTC
CDR3aa: CASSSRIYQGNSGNNEQFF

j_gene: TRBJ1-1
abundance: few
d_gene: .
v_gene: TRBV25-1
CDR3nt: TGTGCCAGCAGTGAGATGAGGGACACTGAAGCTTTCTTT
CDR3aa: CASSEMRDTEAFF

j_gene: TRBJ2-7
abundance: .
d_gene: TRBD1
v_gene: TRBV24-1
CDR3nt: TGTGCCTCCAGTGAAACCGACAGGGCCTACGAGCAGTACTTC
CDR3aa: CASSETDRAYEQYF

j_gene: TRBJ1-5
abundance: .
d_gene: TRBD1
v_gene: TRBV6-2/TRBV6-3
CDR3nt: TGTGCCAGCAGTTACTCGGCTGATCCGACAGGGGTTAATCAGCCCCAGCATTTT
CDR3aa: CASSYSADPTGVNQPQHF

j_gene: TRBJ2-1
abundance: few
d_gene: .
v_gene: TRBV20-1
CDR3nt: TGCAGTGCTAGACCGGACAGCGGTGAGCAGTTCTTC
CDR3aa: CSARPDSGEQFF

j_gene: TRBJ2-3
abundance: .
d_gene: TRBD1
v_gene: TRBV4-3
CDR3nt: TGCGCCAGCAGCCACGACAGGGCTAGCACAGATACGCAGTATTTT
CDR3aa: CASSHDRASTDTQYF

j_gene: TRBJ2-7
abundance: many
d_gene: .
v_gene: TRBV7-6
CDR3nt: TGTGCCAGCAGCTCCTCTTCATTCCTAGAGCAGTACTTC
CDR3aa: CASSSSSFLEQYF